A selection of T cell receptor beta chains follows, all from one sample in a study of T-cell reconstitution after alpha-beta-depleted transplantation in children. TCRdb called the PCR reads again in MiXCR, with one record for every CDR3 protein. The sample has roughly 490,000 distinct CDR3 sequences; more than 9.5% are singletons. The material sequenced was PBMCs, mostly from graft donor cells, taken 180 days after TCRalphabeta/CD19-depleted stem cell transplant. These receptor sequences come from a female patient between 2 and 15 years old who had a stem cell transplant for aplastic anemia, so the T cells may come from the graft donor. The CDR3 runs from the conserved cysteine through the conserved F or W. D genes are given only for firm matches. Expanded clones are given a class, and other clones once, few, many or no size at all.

CSVDAAGGSETQYF TGCAGCGTTGATGCGGCAGGGGGCTCGGAGACCCAGTACTTC TRBD1 many TRBJ2-5 TRBV29-1
CASSFQTGELFF TGCGCCAGCAGCTTCCAGACCGGGGAGCTGTTTTTT - many TRBJ2-2 TRBV5-1
CASSLVGGQISTDTQYF TGTGCCAGCAGCTTAGTCGGGGGACAGATTAGCACAGATACGCAGTATTTT - - TRBJ2-3 TRBV7-2
CASSRQRNIQYF TGTGCCAGCAGCAGACAGCGAAACATTCAGTACTTC - many TRBJ2-4 TRBV3-1
CASSIGGRETQYF TGTGCCAGTAGTATTGGGGGAAGGGAGACCCAGTACTTC - many TRBJ2-5 TRBV19
CASSLTASGSNEQFF TGTGCCAGCAGTCTGACGGCTAGCGGGAGTAATGAGCAGTTCTTC TRBD2 few TRBJ2-1 TRBV6-1
CSARSGSGPDTQYF TGCAGTGCTAGAAGCGGGAGTGGGCCAGATACGCAGTATTTT TRBD2 few TRBJ2-3 TRBV20-1
CASSGPGRWDTEAFF TGTGCCTCCAGCGGTCCAGGGAGGTGGGACACTGAAGCTTTCTTT - many TRBJ1-1 TRBV10-3
CASSIGGAFINQPQHF TGTGCCAGTAGTATTGGAGGGGCGTTTATCAATCAGCCCCAGCATTTT - - TRBJ1-5 TRBV19
CSARWGKNTEAFF TGCAGTGCTAGATGGGGAAAGAACACTGAAGCTTTCTTT - few TRBJ1-1 TRBV20-1
CASSKDPGEPQHF TGTGCCAGCAGTAAAGACCCTGGTGAGCCCCAGCATTTT - many TRBJ1-5 TRBV27
CASSSVAGYNEQFF TGTGCCAGCAGCTCAGTAGCTGGTTACAATGAGCAGTTCTTC - - TRBJ2-1 TRBV12-3/TRBV12-4
CSVHPTGGAQDTQYF TGCAGCGTTCATCCGACAGGGGGCGCGCAAGATACGCAGTATTTT TRBD1 few TRBJ2-3 TRBV29-1
CASSLIPGMNTEAFF TGCGCCAGCAGCTTGATCCCAGGGATGAACACTGAAGCTTTCTTT - - TRBJ1-1 TRBV5-1
CASRLQGKNTEAFF TGTGCCAGCAGATTACAGGGTAAGAACACTGAAGCTTTCTTT - - TRBJ1-1 TRBV5-5
CSVVWVLFYNEQFF TGCAGCGTTGTATGGGTCCTATTCTACAATGAGCAGTTCTTC - few TRBJ2-1 TRBV29-1
CSARMGGTGASGGQYF TGCAGTGCTAGAATGGGGGGGACAGGGGCAAGTGGGGGGCAGTACTTC TRBD1 - TRBJ2-7 TRBV20-1
CSARDREARETQYF TGCAGCGCCCGGGACAGGGAAGCTCGAGAGACCCAGTACTTC TRBD1 few TRBJ2-5 TRBV29-1
CASSLDSGNEKLFF TGCGCCAGCAGCTTGGACAGCGGTAATGAAAAACTGTTTTTT - few TRBJ1-4 TRBV5-1
CSVAVNTEAFF TGCAGCGTGGCGGTGAACACTGAAGCTTTCTTT - - TRBJ1-1 TRBV29-1
CASSYTGDSNQPQHF TGTGCCAGCAGCTATACAGGGGATAGCAATCAGCCCCAGCATTTT TRBD1 - TRBJ1-5 TRBV5-6
CSVVPRGAMNTEAFF TGCAGCGTTGTCCCCCGGGGGGCTATGAACACTGAAGCTTTCTTT - - TRBJ1-1 TRBV29-1
CSAKEGFSEKLFF TGCAGCGCCAAAGAGGGGTTTAGCGAAAAACTGTTTTTT - - TRBJ1-4 TRBV29-1
CASSLGGLNPHYEQYF TGTGCCAGCAGTTTGGGAGGACTTAACCCCCACTACGAGCAGTACTTC - few TRBJ2-7 TRBV28
CASSGQFGTQYF TGTGCCAGCAGTGGTCAGTTCGGGACCCAGTACTTC - few TRBJ2-5 TRBV6-2/TRBV6-3
CASSSLAGNVPDTQYF TGTGCCAGCAGTTCCCTGGCAGGGAACGTTCCAGATACGCAGTATTTT - few TRBJ2-3 TRBV6-2/TRBV6-3